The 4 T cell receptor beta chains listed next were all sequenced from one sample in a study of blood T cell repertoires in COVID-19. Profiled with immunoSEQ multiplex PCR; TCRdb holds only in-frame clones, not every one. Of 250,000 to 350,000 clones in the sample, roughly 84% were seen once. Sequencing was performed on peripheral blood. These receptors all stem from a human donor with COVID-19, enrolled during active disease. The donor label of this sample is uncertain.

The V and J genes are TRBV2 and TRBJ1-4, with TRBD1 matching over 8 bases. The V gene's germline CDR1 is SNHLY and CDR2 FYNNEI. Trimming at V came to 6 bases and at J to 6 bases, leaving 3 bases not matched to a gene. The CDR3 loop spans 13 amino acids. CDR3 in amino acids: CASSEDRDEKLFF. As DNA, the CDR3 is TGTGCCAGCAGCGAGGACAGGGATGAAAAACTGTTTTTT.

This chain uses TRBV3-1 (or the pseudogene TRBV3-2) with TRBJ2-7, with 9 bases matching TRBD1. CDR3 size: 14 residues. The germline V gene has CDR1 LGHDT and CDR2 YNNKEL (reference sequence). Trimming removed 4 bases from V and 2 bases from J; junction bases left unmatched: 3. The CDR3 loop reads CASSPRQGAYEQYF. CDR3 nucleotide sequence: TGTGCCAGCAGCCCCCGACAGGGGGCCTACGAGCAGTACTTC.

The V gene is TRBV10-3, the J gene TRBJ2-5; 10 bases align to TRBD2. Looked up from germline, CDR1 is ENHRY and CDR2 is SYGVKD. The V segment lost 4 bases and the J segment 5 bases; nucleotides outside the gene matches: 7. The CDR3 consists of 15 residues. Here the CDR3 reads CAISGTSGEVETQYF. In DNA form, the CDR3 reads TGTGCCATCAGTGGGACTAGCGGAGAGGTGGAGACCCAGTACTTC.

CDR3 residues: CASSPLRGGEQYF. The CDR3 DNA reads as TGTGCCAGCAGCCCCCTAAGGGGTGGGGAGCAGTACTTC. The chain uses TRBV6-6 and TRBJ2-7; tentative D call: TRBD1 (5 bases). Trimming pared 6 bases from V and 7 bases from J, leaving 16 bases between. Germline assignment: CDR1 MNHNY and CDR2 SVGAGI (reference sequence). The CDR3 consists of 13 residues.